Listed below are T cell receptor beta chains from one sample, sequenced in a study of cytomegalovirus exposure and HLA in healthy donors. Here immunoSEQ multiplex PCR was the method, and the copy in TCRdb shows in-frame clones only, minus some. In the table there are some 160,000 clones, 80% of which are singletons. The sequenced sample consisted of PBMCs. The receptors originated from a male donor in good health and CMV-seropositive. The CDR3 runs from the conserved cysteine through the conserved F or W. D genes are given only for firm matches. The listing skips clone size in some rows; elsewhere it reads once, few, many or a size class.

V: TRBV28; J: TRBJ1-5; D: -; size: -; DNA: TGTGCCAGCAGTTTACCAGGGGCTCAGCCCCAGCATTTT; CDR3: CASSLPGAQPQHF
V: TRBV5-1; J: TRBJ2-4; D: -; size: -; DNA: TGCGCCAGCAGCTCGGGGGGGACAGTCACAGGCATTCAGTACTTC; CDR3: CASSSGGTVTGIQYF
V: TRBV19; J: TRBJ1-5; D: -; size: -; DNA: TGTGCCAGTATCGACAGTTATAGCAATCAGCCCCAGCATTTT; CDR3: CASIDSYSNQPQHF
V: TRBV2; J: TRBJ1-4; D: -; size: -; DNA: TGTGCCAGCAGTGGCAGTACAACTAATGAAAAACTGTTTTTT; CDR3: CASSGSTTNEKLFF
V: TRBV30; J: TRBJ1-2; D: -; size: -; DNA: TGTGCCTGGGAGGGGGACTATGGCTACACCTTC; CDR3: CAWEGDYGYTF
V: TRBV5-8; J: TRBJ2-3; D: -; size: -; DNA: TGTGCCAGCAGCTTTGGCGGTAATGCGGGCACAGATACGCAGTATTTT; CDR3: CASSFGGNAGTDTQYF
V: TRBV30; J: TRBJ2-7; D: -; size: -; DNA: TGTGCCTGGAGAGGGATCGACGGGGTATACGAGCAGTACTTC; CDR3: CAWRGIDGVYEQYF
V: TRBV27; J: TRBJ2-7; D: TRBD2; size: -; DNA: TGTGCCAGCAGCCGCCGCCTAGCGGAAAACTACGAGCAGTACTTC; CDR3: CASSRRLAENYEQYF
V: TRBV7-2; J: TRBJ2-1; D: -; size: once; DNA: TGTGCCAGCAGCCCTCCTAGTTCCCGGTACAATGAGCAGTTCTTC; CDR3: CASSPPSSRYNEQFF
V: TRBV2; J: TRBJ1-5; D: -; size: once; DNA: TGTGCCTGTTCAGGGGCAGGGAGCAATCAGCCCCAGCATTTT; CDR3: CACSGAGSNQPQHF
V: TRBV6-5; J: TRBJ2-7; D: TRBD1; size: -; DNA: TGTGCCAGCAGTTACGAGGGACAGGCCTACGAGCAGTACTTC; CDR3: CASSYEGQAYEQYF
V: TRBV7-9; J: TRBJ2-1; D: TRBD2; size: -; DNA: TGTGCCAGCAGCCACGAGCGGGAGAAGCGCAATGAGCAGTTCTTC; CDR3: CASSHEREKRNEQFF
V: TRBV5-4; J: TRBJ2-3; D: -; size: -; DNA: TGTGCCAGCAGCTTGAGGACAGGAGGGGGCACAGATACGCAGTATTTT; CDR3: CASSLRTGGGTDTQYF
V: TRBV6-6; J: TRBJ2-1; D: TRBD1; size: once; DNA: TGTGCCAGCAGTTTAGGGACAGGAGACTACAATGAGCAGTTCTTC; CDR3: CASSLGTGDYNEQFF
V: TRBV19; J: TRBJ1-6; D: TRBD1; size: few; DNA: TGTGCCAGTAGTTCACTCCGACAGGGGTTGATATCACCCCTCCACTTT; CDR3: CASSSLRQGLISPLHF
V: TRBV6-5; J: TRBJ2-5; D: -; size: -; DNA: TGTGCCAGCAGTTTCCGAGACAGAGACAAAGAGACCCAGTACTTC; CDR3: CASSFRDRDKETQYF
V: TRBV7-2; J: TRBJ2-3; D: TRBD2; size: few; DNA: TGTGCCAGCAGCTTAGTAGCGGGAGGGGGAGATACGCAGTATTTT; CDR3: CASSLVAGGGDTQYF
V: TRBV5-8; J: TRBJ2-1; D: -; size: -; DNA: TGTGCCAGCAGCTTGGGGCCGCCCTACAATGAGCAGTTCTTC; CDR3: CASSLGPPYNEQFF
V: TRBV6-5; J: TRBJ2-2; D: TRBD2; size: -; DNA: TGTGCCAGCAGTTTGTGGACTAGCGGGAACACCGGGGAGCTGTTTTTT; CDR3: CASSLWTSGNTGELFF
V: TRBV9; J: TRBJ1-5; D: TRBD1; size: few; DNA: TGTGCCAGCAGCGGGGGACAGGGGAACCAGCCCCAGCATTTT; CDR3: CASSGGQGNQPQHF
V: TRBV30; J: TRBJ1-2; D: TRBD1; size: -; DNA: TGTGCCGGAGAAACCGGGACAGGGGCTAGCTATGGCTACACCTTC; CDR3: CAGETGTGASYGYTF
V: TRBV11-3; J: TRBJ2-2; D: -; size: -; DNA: TGTGCCAGCAGATTATGGGATAGAGGAGGGAGCGGGGAGCTGTTTTTT; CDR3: CASRLWDRGGSGELFF
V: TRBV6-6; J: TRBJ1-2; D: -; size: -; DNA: TGTGCCAGCAGCCTCGGTAGAGGCTACACCTTC; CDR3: CASSLGRGYTF
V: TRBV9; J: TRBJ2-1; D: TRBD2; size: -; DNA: TGTGCCAGCAGCGTTGGACTAGCGGTCTACAATGAGCAGTTCTTC; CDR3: CASSVGLAVYNEQFF
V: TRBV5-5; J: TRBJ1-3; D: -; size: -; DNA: TGTGCCAGCAGCTTGATCGGTGGGCCGTACTCTGGAAACACCATATATTTT; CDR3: CASSLIGGPYSGNTIYF
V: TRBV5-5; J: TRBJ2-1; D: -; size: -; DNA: TGTGCCAGCAGCTTGTCACGGACTACCTACAATGAGCAGTTCTTC; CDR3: CASSLSRTTYNEQFF
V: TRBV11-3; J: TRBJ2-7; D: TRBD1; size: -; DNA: TGTGCCAGCAGCTTAGATGGGACAGGGGACGAGCAGTACTTC; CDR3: CASSLDGTGDEQYF
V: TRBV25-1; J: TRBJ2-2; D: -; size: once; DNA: TGTGCCAGCAGTCTTGTAACCGGGGAGCTGTTTTTT; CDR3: CASSLVTGELFF
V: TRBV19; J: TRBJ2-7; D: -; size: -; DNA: TGTGCCAGTAGTATAGTAGGGGCGCGTGAGCAGTACTTC; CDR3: CASSIVGAREQYF
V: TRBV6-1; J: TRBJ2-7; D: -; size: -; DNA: TGTGCCAGCAGTGAACAGGGCACGGGACACTACGAGCAGTACTTC; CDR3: CASSEQGTGHYEQYF
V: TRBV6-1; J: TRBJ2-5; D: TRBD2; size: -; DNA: TGTGCCAGTGGGACTAGCGGGAGGGATTTGTACTTC; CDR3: CASGTSGRDLYF
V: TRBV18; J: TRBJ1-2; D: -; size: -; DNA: TGTGCCAGCTCACCAAGCGCGCAGGGGCAGGGCTACACCTTC; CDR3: CASSPSAQGQGYTF
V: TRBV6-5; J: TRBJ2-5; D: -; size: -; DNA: TGTGCCAGCAGGGGGTGGGGCCCAGAGACCCAGTACTTC; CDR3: CASRGWGPETQYF
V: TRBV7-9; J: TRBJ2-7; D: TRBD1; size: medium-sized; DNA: TGTGCCAGCAGCTCCCACGGCCGATTGACAGGGAGCTCCTACGAGCAGTACTTC; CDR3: CASSSHGRLTGSSYEQYF
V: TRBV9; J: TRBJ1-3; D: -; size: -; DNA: TGTGCCAGCAGCGCCGGTTCTATCTCTGGAAACACCATATATTTT; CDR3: CASSAGSISGNTIYF
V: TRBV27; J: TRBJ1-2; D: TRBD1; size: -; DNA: TGTGCCAGCAGTGCCCGTCGGGACAGGGTTACCTATGGCTACACCTTC; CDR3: CASSARRDRVTYGYTF
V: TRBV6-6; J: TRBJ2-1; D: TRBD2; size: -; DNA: TGTGCCAGCAGTTATGGTAGCGGGAGGGCGGATGAGCAGTTCTTC; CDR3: CASSYGSGRADEQFF
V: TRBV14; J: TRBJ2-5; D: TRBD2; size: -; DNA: TGTGCCAGCAGCCAAGAGACTAGCGGGGGAGGGGAGACCCAGTACTTC; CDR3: CASSQETSGGGETQYF
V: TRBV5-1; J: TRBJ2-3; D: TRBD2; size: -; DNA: TGCGCCAGCAGCTTGGACTGGGCGGGAGGGCCTATAGATACGCAGTATTTT; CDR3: CASSLDWAGGPIDTQYF
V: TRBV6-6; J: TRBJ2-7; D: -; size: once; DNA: TGTGCCAGCAGTTACCAAGGTGGGGGGTCCTACGAGCAGTACTTC; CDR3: CASSYQGGGSYEQYF
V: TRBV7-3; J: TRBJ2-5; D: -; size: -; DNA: TGTGCCAGCAGTCCCGGACAGCTAAGAGAGACCCAGTACTTC; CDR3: CASSPGQLRETQYF
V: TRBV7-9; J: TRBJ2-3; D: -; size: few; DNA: TGTGCCAGCAGCCCGCGATCGGATACGCAGTATTTT; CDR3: CASSPRSDTQYF
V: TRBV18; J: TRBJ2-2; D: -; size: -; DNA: TGTGCCAGCTCACCGAGCCAGGGGGGAAACACCGGGGAGCTGTTTTTT; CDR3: CASSPSQGGNTGELFF
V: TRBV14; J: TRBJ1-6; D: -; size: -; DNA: TGTGCCAGCAGCCAAGATCTAAATTCACCCCTCCACTTT; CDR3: CASSQDLNSPLHF
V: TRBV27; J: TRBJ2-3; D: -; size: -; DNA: TGTGCCAGCAGTTTATGGCAGACAGATACGCAGTATTTT; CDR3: CASSLWQTDTQYF
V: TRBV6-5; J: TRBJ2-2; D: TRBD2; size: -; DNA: TGTGCCAGCACCCCGGGGGGTAGACTGGTCGGGGAGCTGTTTTTT; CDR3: CASTPGGRLVGELFF
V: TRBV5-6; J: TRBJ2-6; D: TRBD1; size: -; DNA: TGTGCCAGCAACCGGGACAGGGGCCCTGGGGCCAACGTCCTGACTTTC; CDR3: CASNRDRGPGANVLTF
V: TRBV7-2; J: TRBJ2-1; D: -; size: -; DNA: TGTGCCAGCACACGAGCCTCGGGGTCTGAGCAGTTCTTC; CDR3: CASTRASGSEQFF
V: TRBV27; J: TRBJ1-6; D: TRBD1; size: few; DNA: TGTGCCAGCAGGTGGACAGGGGGCGAATTGAGGTCACCCCTCCACTTT; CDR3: CASRWTGGELRSPLHF
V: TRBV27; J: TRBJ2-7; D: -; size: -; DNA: TGTGCCAGCAGTTTAGTCAGGGACTCGCTGGAGCAGTACTTC; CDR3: CASSLVRDSLEQYF
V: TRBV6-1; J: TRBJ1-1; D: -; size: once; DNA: TGTGCCAGCAGCCCCGTGGGGACACAAGGAGCTTTCTTT; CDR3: CASSPVGTQGAFF
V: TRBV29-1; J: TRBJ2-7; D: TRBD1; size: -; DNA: TGCAGCGTTTACGGACAGGGGGGATACGAGCAGTACTTC; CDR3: CSVYGQGGYEQYF
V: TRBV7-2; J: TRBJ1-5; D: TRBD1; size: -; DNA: TGCGCCAGCAGCCCGGGGACAGCCTTGGTTCAGCCCCAGCATTTT; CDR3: CASSPGTALVQPQHF
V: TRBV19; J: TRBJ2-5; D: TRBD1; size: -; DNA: TGTGCCAGTAGTATAGTTGGGACAGGGGTGCAGGGGGTGACCCAGTACTTC; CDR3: CASSIVGTGVQGVTQYF
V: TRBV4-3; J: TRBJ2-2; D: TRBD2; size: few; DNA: TGCGCCAGCAGCCAAGAGCCTAGCGGGGTTTCCGGGGAGCTGTTTTTT; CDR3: CASSQEPSGVSGELFF
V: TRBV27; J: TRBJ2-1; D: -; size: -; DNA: TGTGCCATTAGCGAGAAGGGCTCCTACAATGAGCAGTTCTTC; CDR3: CAISEKGSYNEQFF
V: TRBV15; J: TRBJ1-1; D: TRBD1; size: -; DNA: TGTGCCACCAGCAGAGGAAGGGACAGGGACACTGAAGCTTTCTTT; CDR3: CATSRGRDRDTEAFF